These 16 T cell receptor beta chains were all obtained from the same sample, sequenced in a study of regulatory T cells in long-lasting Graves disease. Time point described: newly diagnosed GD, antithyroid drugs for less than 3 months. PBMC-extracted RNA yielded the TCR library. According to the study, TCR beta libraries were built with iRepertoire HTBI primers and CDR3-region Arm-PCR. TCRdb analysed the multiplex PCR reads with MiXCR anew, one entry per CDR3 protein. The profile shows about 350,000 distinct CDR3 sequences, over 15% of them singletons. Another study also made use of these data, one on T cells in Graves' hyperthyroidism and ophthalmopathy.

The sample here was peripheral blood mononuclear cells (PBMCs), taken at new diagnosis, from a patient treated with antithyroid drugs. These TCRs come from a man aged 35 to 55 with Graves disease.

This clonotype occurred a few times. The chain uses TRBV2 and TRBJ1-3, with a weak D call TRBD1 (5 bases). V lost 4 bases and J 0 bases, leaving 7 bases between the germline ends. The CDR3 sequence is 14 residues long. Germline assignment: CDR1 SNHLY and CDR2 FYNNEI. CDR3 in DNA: TGTGCCAGCAGTGCGGACACCTCTGGAAACACCATATATTTT. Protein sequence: CASSADTSGNTIYF.

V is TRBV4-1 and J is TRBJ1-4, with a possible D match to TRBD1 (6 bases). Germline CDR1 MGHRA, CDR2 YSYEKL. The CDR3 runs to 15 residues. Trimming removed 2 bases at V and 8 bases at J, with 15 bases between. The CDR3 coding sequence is TGCGCCAGCAGCCAATCCGGGGGACAAGAGGAAAAACTGTTTTTT. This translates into CASSQSGGQEEKLFF.

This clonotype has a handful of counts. This CDR3 reads CASSFTGTDGYTF. The CDR3 nucleotides are TGTGCCAGCAGTTTCACCGGGACAGATGGCTACACCTTC. The rearrangement joins TRBV2 to TRBJ1-2, with 7 bases aligning to TRBD1. Germline assignment: CDR1 SNHLY and CDR2 FYNNEI. This CDR3 is 13 amino acids long. The V segment lost 5 bases and the J segment 6 bases; nucleotides outside the gene matches: 6.

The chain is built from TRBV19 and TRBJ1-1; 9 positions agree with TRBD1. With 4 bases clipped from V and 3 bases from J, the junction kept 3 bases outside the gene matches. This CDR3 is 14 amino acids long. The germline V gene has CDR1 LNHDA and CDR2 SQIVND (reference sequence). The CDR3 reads CASSTGTGYTEAFF. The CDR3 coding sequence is TGTGCCAGTAGTACAGGGACAGGGTACACTGAAGCTTTCTTT.

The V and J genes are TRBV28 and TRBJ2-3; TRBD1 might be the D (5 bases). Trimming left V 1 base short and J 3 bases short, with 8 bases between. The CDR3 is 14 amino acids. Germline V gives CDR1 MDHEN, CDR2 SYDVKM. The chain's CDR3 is CASSLYRRTDTQYF. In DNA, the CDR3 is TGTGCCAGCAGTTTATACAGGCGGACAGATACGCAGTATTTT.

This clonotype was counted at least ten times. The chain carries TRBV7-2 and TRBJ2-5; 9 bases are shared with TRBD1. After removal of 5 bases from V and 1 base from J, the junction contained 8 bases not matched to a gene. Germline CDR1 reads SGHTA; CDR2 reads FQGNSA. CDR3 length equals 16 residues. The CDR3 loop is CASSQGDRVFQETQYF. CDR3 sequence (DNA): TGTGCCAGCAGCCAGGGGGACAGGGTGTTCCAAGAGACCCAGTACTTC.

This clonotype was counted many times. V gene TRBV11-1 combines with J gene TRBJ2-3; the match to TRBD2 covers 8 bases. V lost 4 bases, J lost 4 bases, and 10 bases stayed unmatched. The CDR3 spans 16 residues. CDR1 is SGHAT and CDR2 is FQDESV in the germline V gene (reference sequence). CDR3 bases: TGTGCCAGCAGCTCGGCCCCGGGGGGGACGGCAGATACGCAGTATTTT. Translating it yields CASSSAPGGTADTQYF.

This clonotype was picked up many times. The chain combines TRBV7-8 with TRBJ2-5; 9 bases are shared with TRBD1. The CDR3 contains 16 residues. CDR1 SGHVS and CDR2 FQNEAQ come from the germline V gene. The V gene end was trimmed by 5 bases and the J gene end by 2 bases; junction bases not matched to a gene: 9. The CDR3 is CASSQMGTGPQETQYF. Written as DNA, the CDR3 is TGTGCCAGCAGCCAGATGGGGACAGGGCCTCAAGAGACCCAGTACTTC.

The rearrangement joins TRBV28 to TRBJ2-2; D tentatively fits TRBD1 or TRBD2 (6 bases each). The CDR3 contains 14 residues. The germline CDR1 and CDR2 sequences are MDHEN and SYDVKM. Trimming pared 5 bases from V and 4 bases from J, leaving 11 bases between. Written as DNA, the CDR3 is TGTGCCAGCAGTCGTCCGGGGGCCACCGGGGAGCTGTTTTTT. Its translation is CASSRPGATGELFF.

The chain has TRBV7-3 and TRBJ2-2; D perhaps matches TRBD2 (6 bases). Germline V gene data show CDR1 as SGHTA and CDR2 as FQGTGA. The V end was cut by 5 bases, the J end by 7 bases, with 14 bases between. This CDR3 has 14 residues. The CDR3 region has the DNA TGTGCCAGCAGCCGACTAGTTGGTGTCGGGGAGCTGTTTTTT. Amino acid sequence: CASSRLVGVGELFF. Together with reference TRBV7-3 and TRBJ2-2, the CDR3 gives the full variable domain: GAGVSQTPSNKVTEKGKYVELRCDPISGHTALYWYRQSLGQGPEFLIYFQGTGAADDSGLPNDRFFAVRPEGSVSTLKIQRTERGDSAVYLCASSRLVGVGELFFGEGSRLTVL.

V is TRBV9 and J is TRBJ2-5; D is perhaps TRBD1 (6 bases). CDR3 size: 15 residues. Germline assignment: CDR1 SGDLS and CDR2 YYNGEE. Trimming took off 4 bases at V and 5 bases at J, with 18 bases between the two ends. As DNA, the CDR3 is TGTGCCAGCAGCTCGCCCAGGGGTGCAGGGGAGACCCAGTACTTC. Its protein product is CASSSPRGAGETQYF.

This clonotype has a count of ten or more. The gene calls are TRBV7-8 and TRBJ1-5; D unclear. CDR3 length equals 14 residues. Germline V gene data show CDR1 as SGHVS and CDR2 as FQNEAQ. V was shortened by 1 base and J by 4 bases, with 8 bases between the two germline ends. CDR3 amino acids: CASSLGSLNQPQHF. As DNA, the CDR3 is TGTGCCAGCAGCTTAGGCAGCCTAAATCAGCCCCAGCATTTT.

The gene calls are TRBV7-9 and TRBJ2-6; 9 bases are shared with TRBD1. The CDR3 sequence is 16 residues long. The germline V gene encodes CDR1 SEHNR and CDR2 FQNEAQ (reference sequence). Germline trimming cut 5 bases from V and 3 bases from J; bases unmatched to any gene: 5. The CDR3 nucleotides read TGTGCCAGCAGCCAACAGGGGGCGAATGGGGCCAACGTCCTGACTTTC. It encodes CASSQQGANGANVLTF.

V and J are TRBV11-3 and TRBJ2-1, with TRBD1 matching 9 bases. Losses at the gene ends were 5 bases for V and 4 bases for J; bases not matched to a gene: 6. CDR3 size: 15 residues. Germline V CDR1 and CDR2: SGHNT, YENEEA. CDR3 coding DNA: TGTGCCAGCAGCCCCCCCGGGACAGGGTACAATGAGCAGTTCTTC. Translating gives CASSPPGTGYNEQFF.

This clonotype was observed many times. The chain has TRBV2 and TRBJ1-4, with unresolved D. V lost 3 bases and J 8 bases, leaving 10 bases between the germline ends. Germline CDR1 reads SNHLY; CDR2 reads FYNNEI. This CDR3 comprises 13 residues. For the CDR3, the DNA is TGTGCCAGCAGTGAGGACGCCCGGGAAAAACTGTTTTTT. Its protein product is CASSEDAREKLFF.

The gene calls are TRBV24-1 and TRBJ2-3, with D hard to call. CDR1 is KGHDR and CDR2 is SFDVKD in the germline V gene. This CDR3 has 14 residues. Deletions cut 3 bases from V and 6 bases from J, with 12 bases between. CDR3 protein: CATSDRSQRDTQYF. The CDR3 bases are TGTGCCACCAGTGATAGAAGTCAGAGGGATACGCAGTATTTT.